The 29 T cell receptor beta chains listed next were all sequenced from one sample in a study of cytomegalovirus exposure and HLA in healthy donors. Amplification used 60 Vbeta primers and 13 Jbeta primers. Here immunoSEQ multiplex PCR was the method, and the copy in TCRdb shows in-frame clones only, minus some. This sample has over 150,000 clones, with roughly four fifths found just once. The material sequenced was PBMCs. These receptor sequences come from a boy younger than 10 in good health and CMV-seronegative.

About this clone itself: The sample carries other DNA sequences with the same CDR3. This chain uses TRBV5-1 with TRBJ2-5, with D hard to call. This CDR3 spans 11 amino acids. V lost 5 bases and J lost 5, with 7 bases in between. Germline V gene lookup returns CDR1 SGHRS and CDR2 YFSETQ. CDR3 in amino acids: CASRGAETQYF. The CDR3 DNA reads as TGCGCCAGCAGAGGAGCGGAGACCCAGTACTTC.

The chain recombines TRBV9 with TRBJ2-7; 12 nucleotides match TRBD2. CDR1 and CDR2 from the germline V gene are SGDLS and YYNGEE. With V trimmed by 2 bases and J by 3 bases, 3 bases remained unmatched. This CDR3 has 15 residues. CDR3 DNA: TGTGCCAGCAGCGTCGGACTAGCGGGGAACTACGAGCAGTACTTC. Residues: CASSVGLAGNYEQYF.

V usage is TRBV19 and J usage is TRBJ2-3, with a tentative D call TRBD1 (6 bases). Germline lookup yields CDR1 LNHDA and CDR2 SQIVND (reference sequence). The CDR3 is made up of 16 amino acids. V was pared by 0 bases and J by 0 bases, with 10 bases between. This chain's CDR3 is CASSIDGGRSTDTQYF. Written as DNA, the CDR3 is TGTGCCAGTAGTATAGATGGGGGCCGGAGCACAGATACGCAGTATTTT.

This rearrangement joins TRBV6-5 to TRBJ2-3; D is perhaps TRBD2 (6 bases). V was trimmed by 6 bases and J by 1 base, leaving 11 bases between them. This CDR3 comprises 14 residues. CDR1 MNHEY and CDR2 SVGAGI come from the germline V gene. Written as DNA, the CDR3 is TGTGCCAGCAGCCGCCGCGGGGGCACAGATACGCAGTATTTT. Translating gives CASSRRGGTDTQYF.

The V call is TRBV7-8, the J call TRBJ2-1, with D perhaps TRBD2 (7 bases). Germline V gene lookup returns CDR1 SGHVS and CDR2 FQNEAQ. This CDR3 region has 15 residues. The V and J ends lost 6 bases and 1 base respectively, with 13 bases between them. The CDR3 DNA reads TGTGCCAGCAGGTTCGGGGGGCAGTCCTACAATGAGCAGTTCTTC. Translation: CASRFGGQSYNEQFF.

This chain uses TRBV18 with TRBJ1-2; TRBD1 is a possible D gene (6 bases). This CDR3 comprises 12 residues. Looked up from germline, CDR1 is KGHSH and CDR2 is LQKENI. The V end lost 3 bases, the J end lost 8 bases, and 10 bases lay between the germline ends. The CDR3 loop reads CASSPTGEGYTF. The CDR3 nucleotides are TGTGCCAGCTCACCGACAGGAGAGGGCTACACCTTC.

This clone was seen a single time. V and J are TRBV7-6 and TRBJ2-1, with 11 positions matching TRBD2. Germline CDR1 SGHVS, CDR2 FNYEAQ. The CDR3 extends over 16 amino acids. The J segment lost 4 bases and the V segment lost 5 bases, leaving 7 bases of the junction unmatched. CDR3 nucleotides: TGTGCCAGCAGCCCGCCGGCTAGCGGGGGGTACAATGAGCAGTTCTTC. Translation: CASSPPASGGYNEQFF.

This chain links TRBV15 with TRBJ2-7; 8 nucleotides align to TRBD1. The CDR3 has 15 residues. Trimming at V came to 1 base and at J to 3 bases, leaving 5 bases not matched to a gene. In germline, CDR1 is LNHNV, CDR2 YYDKDF (reference sequence). In DNA, the CDR3 is TGTGCCACCAGCAGAGGCGACAGGGGCGGCTACGAGCAGTACTTC. Encoded protein: CATSRGDRGGYEQYF.

V and J are TRBV10-3 and TRBJ1-5, with 7 bases lining up with TRBD1. The germline gives CDR1 ENHRY, CDR2 SYGVKD. This CDR3 contains 13 residues. V lost 9 bases, J lost 3 bases, and 5 bases stayed unmatched. The CDR3: CAITDRINQPQHF. The CDR3 DNA reads TGTGCCATTACGGACAGGATCAATCAGCCCCAGCATTTT.

V is TRBV5-1 and J is TRBJ1-5; a possible D gene is TRBD1 (5 bases). The germline gives CDR1 SGHRS, CDR2 YFSETQ. Trimming cost V 4 bases and J 4 bases, with 12 bases left between them. This CDR3 region has 14 residues. CDR3 residues: CASSPDSLNQPQHF. The CDR3 bases are TGCGCCAGCAGCCCTGACAGTCTTAATCAGCCCCAGCATTTT.

This clone has only one observation. This chain joins TRBV15 and TRBJ1-6, with TRBD1 identical over 8 bases. Per germline, CDR1 LNHNV and CDR2 YYDKDF (reference sequence). V trimming: 1 base; J trimming: 7 bases; junction bases outside the gene matches: 3. The CDR3 length is 15 residues. Written as DNA, the CDR3 is TGTGCCACCAGCAGAGCTAGACAGGGGAATTCACCCCTCCACTTT. Its translation is CATSRARQGNSPLHF.

This clone was counted only a few times. The gene calls are TRBV6-5 and TRBJ2-1; 11 bases match TRBD2. Germline V gene lookup returns CDR1 MNHEY and CDR2 SVGAGI. This CDR3 comprises 14 residues. Written as DNA, the CDR3 is TGTGTCGTTCTAGGGACTAGCGGAAACAATGAGCAGTTCTTC. It codes for CVVLGTSGNNEQFF.

This clone is a singleton in its sample. The chain uses TRBV19 and TRBJ2-6; 11 bases match TRBD2. CDR1 and CDR2 (germline): LNHDA, SQIVND (reference sequence). Trimming removed 3 bases from V and 0 bases from J; junction bases left unmatched: 19. The CDR3 runs to 23 residues. The CDR3 bases are TGTGCCAGTAGTATGAGCCTAGCGGGGGGCCCCCTAGGTTCGAGCTCTGGGGCCAACGTCCTGACTTTC. Translated: CASSMSLAGGPLGSSSGANVLTF.

The chain links TRBV4-1 to TRBJ1-1, with D uncertain. Germline CDR1 MGHRA, CDR2 YSYEKL. The length of the CDR3 is 16 residues. V lost 4 bases and J lost 0, with 15 bases in between. The CDR3, as DNA: TGCGCCAGCAGCCTATCAGCGGGCAGGTTGAACACTGAAGCTTTCTTT. This translates into CASSLSAGRLNTEAFF.

V usage is TRBV6-1 and J usage is TRBJ2-1, with TRBD2 matching 12 bases. With V trimmed by 2 bases and J by 7 bases, 3 bases remained unmatched. This CDR3 spans 15 amino acids. CDR1 is MNHNS and CDR2 is SASEGT in the germline V gene. The CDR3 sequence: CASSENLAGGNEQFF. DNA of the CDR3: TGTGCCAGCAGTGAAAACCTAGCGGGGGGGAATGAGCAGTTCTTC.

The CDR3 loop is CASRTGSPGGISNQPQHF. For the CDR3, the DNA is TGCGCCAGTAGAACCGGGTCCCCAGGGGGAATTAGCAATCAGCCCCAGCATTTT. V gene TRBV23-1 combines with J gene TRBJ1-5; 7 positions match TRBD1. TRBV23-1 falls under the ORF class, with uncertain function. CDR3 length equals 18 residues. V was pared by 9 bases and J by 0 bases, with 17 bases of the junction left unmatched.

This clone came up a few times. The rearrangement links TRBV6-5 to TRBJ2-3; no definite D call. V was clipped by 2 bases and J by 2 bases, with 11 bases between them. The CDR3 totals 15 residues. In germline, CDR1 is MNHEY, CDR2 SVGAGI. The CDR3 nucleotides are TGTGCCAGCAGTTACCTGGGCAGCCTCACAGATACGCAGTATTTT. Translating gives CASSYLGSLTDTQYF.

Comments on this clone: The junction and the germline gene differ at one end; a read error may be behind it. J is TRBJ2-7 and V is TRBV7-6; no definite D call. Per germline, CDR1 SGHVS and CDR2 FNYEAQ. There are 11 residues in the CDR3. DNA for the CDR3: TGTGCCGGCAGCGCGGCCTACGAGCAGTACTTC. Amino acids: CAGSAAYEQYF.

This chain uses TRBV4-1 with TRBJ2-2; 13 bases agree with TRBD2. Germline values: CDR1 MGHRA, CDR2 YSYEKL. The CDR3 contains 18 residues. Trimming at V came to 4 bases and at J to 1 base, leaving 6 bases not matched to a gene. CDR3 amino acids: CASSRGLAGVLNTGELFF. The CDR3 region has the DNA TGCGCCAGCAGCCGAGGACTAGCGGGGGTATTGAACACCGGGGAGCTGTTTTTT.

The V and J genes are TRBV29-1 and TRBJ2-2; 11 bases are a match to TRBD1. Germline CDR1 and CDR2: SQVTM and ANQGSEA. This CDR3 is 12 amino acids long. After removal of 7 bases from V and 6 bases from J, the junction contained 1 base not matched to a gene. CDR3 in DNA: TGCAGCGGGGGACAGGGGGCCGGGGAGCTGTTTTTT. Translating gives CSGGQGAGELFF.

The CDR3 bases are TGTGCCAGCAGCCGAGGGGGGGCAGTGGGTTACGAGCAGTACTTC. Its translation: CASSRGGAVGYEQYF. The chain employs TRBV7-2 and TRBJ2-7, with D maybe TRBD2 (7 bases). The germline CDR1 and CDR2 sequences are SGHTA and FQGNSA. CDR3 size: 15 residues. Trimming took 5 bases from V and 4 from J, leaving 18 bases between them.

The chain has TRBV6-4 and TRBJ1-2; 8 bases align to TRBD1. Germline V gene lookup returns CDR1 MRHNA and CDR2 SNTAGT. The CDR3 is 13 amino acids. Trimming at V came to 5 bases and at J to 5 bases, leaving 4 bases not matched to a gene. The CDR3 DNA sequence: TGTGCCAGCAGTCACGACAGGGGTTATGGCTACACCTTC. It codes for CASSHDRGYGYTF.

J is TRBJ2-1 and V is TRBV5-1, with 8 bases identical to TRBD2. The germline V gene encodes CDR1 SGHRS and CDR2 YFSETQ. V gave up 0 bases and J gave up 9 bases; unmatched junction bases: 5. The CDR3 has 14 residues. In DNA, the CDR3 is TGCGCCAGCAGCTTGGGGTTAGCGGGGCTTGAGCAGTTCTTC. Translated, it gives CASSLGLAGLEQFF.

V is TRBV5-4 and J is TRBJ2-7; the D gene is possibly TRBD2 (6 bases). V lost 4 bases to trimming and J lost 6 bases, with 14 bases between them. CDR3 size: 13 residues. Germline V lookup: CDR1 SGHNT, CDR2 YYREEE (reference sequence). This CDR3 reads CASSPAGRGEQYF. The CDR3 coding sequence is TGTGCCAGCAGCCCCGCGGGACGAGGCGAGCAGTACTTC.

The rearrangement uses TRBV27 and TRBJ2-5; 12 bases align to TRBD2. Per the germline V gene, CDR1 is MNHEY and CDR2 is SMNVEV (reference sequence). The CDR3 loop spans 17 amino acids. The ends lost 7 bases at V and 2 bases at J; junction bases unmatched: 11. The CDR3 DNA is TGTGCCAGCAAGGATCTAGCGGGGGGGCAAGGACAAGAGACCCAGTACTTC. The encoded protein is CASKDLAGGQGQETQYF.

The rearrangement joins TRBV10-1 to TRBJ1-1; 7 nucleotides match TRBD1. V shed 3 bases and J 7 bases; nucleotides not matched to a gene: 8. Germline V gives CDR1 WNHNN, CDR2 SYGVQD (reference sequence). The CDR3 sequence is 14 residues long. In nucleotides, the CDR3 is TGCGCCAGCAGTGATGCCAGGGGGGAGGATGAAGCTTTCTTT. This codes for CASSDARGEDEAFF.

This chain uses TRBV7-9 with TRBJ1-1, with 8 bases matching TRBD1. V dropped 5 bases and J dropped 4; count of bases not matched to a gene: 6. Germline assignment: CDR1 SEHNR and CDR2 FQNEAQ (reference sequence). This CDR3 spans 14 amino acids. CDR3 residues: CASSPQGARTEAFF. The CDR3 bases are TGTGCCAGCAGCCCCCAGGGGGCACGCACTGAAGCTTTCTTT.

The gene calls are TRBV6-1 and TRBJ1-5; 9 positions agree with TRBD1. The CDR3 runs 16 residues. The V gene's germline CDR1 is MNHNS and CDR2 SASEGT. J gave up 1 base and V 2 bases, and 3 bases lay outside the gene matches. The CDR3: CASSEMGQGSNQPQHF. The CDR3 DNA is TGTGCCAGCAGTGAAATGGGACAGGGAAGCAATCAGCCCCAGCATTTT.

The rearrangement links TRBV7-6 to TRBJ2-3, with TRBD2 matching 9 bases. The CDR3 is made up of 14 amino acids. With 6 bases clipped from V and 3 bases from J, the junction kept 4 bases outside the gene matches. Germline CDR1 is SGHVS and CDR2 is FNYEAQ. DNA for the CDR3: TGTGCCAGCAGAGGGCGGGGGGGTACAGATACGCAGTATTTT. This gives the protein CASRGRGGTDTQYF.